The 10 T cell receptor beta chains below come from one sample, sequenced in a study of T-cell memory formation after mild COVID-19 (dated by TCRdb to the early 2020s). Library prep was done by 5' RACE. The sequencing machine was an Illumina NovaSeq 6000. Using fastp trimming at Q25 and MiXCR clonotype assembly, TCRdb reanalyzed the public sequencing data and kept in-frame beta chains. For every CDR3 protein sequence, its rows merge into one entry that carries the most common genes and DNA. The sample records some 340,000 distinct CDR3 sequences, over 10% of which are singletons. About a fifth of the sample belongs to the ten largest clones. Specimen: PBMCs or a T cell subset sorted from them (not recorded which). Receptors were obtained from a man between 18 and 29 years old who had mild COVID-19 (a few samples of this study predate the infection). The sample titles of this study are shuffled in the database, so cell type and time point are left out; the donor was told from shared clones.

In its sample, this clonotype was seen a few times. The chain employs TRBV5-6 and TRBJ2-2, with 9 bases identical to TRBD2. The ends lost 4 bases at V and 6 bases at J; junction bases unmatched: 7. Germline-derived CDR1 and CDR2 are SGHDT and YYEEEE. The CDR3 runs 15 residues. In nucleotides, the CDR3 is TGTGCCAGCAGCCCGCTGGCGGGGGGGCCCGGGGAGCTGTTTTTT. Encoded protein: CASSPLAGGPGELFF.

The chain carries TRBV19 and TRBJ2-5; D may correspond to TRBD1 or TRBD2 (6 bases each). CDR1 is LNHDA and CDR2 is SQIVND in the germline V gene (reference sequence). Deletions cut 3 bases from V and 4 bases from J, with 15 bases between. This CDR3 is 15 amino acids long. The CDR3 sequence: CASSIRGPGIETQYF. Here the CDR3 DNA reads TGTGCCAGTAGTATTCGGGGGCCCGGGATAGAGACCCAGTACTTC. Using reference TRBV19 and TRBJ2-5 for the parts outside the CDR3, the full variable domain is DGGITQSPKYLFRKEGQNVTLSCEQNLNHDAMYWYRQDPGQGLRLIYYSQIVNDFQKGDIAEGYSVSREKKESFPLTVTSAQKNPTAFYLCASSIRGPGIETQYFGPGTRLLVL.

This clonotype was counted between two and nine times. V gene TRBV24-1 combines with J gene TRBJ2-1; 9 bases line up with TRBD2. With 7 bases clipped from V and 8 bases from J, the junction kept 5 bases outside the gene matches. The CDR3 is made up of 13 amino acids. The V gene's germline CDR1 is KGHDR and CDR2 SFDVKD. CDR3 residues: CATRNSGGDEQFF. CDR3 nucleotides: TGTGCCACCAGAAATAGCGGGGGCGATGAGCAGTTCTTC.

The chain combines TRBV4-1 with TRBJ2-5; TRBD2 is a possible D gene (5 bases). Germline values: CDR1 MGHRA, CDR2 YSYEKL. The CDR3 has 15 residues. Trimming removed 1 base from V and 2 bases from J, with 11 bases in between. The CDR3 loop is CASSQGTYSQETQYF. The CDR3 DNA reads TGCGCCAGCAGCCAAGGGACTTACAGTCAAGAGACCCAGTACTTC.

This clonotype was observed a few times. The chain recombines TRBV7-2 with TRBJ1-5; a weak D match, TRBD1 (6 bases). The germline V and J ends were trimmed by 3 bases and 0 bases, with 12 bases remaining between them. The CDR3 runs to 16 residues. Germline CDR1 and CDR2: SGHTA and FQGNSA. In nucleotides, the CDR3 is TGTGCCAGCAGCTTCTCAGGGGCCTATAGCAATCAGCCCCAGCATTTT. This encodes CASSFSGAYSNQPQHF.

This chain connects TRBV29-1 to TRBJ2-2, with D uncertain. The CDR3 runs 10 residues. Trimming left V 7 bases short and J 4 bases short, with 4 bases between. Per the germline V gene, CDR1 is SQVTM and CDR2 is ANQGSEA. The CDR3 region is CSALTGELFF. The CDR3 bases are TGCAGCGCCCTCACCGGGGAGCTGTTTTTT.

In its sample, this clonotype was seen a few times. This chain uses TRBV4-2 with TRBJ2-5; D may be TRBD2 (5 bases). The CDR3 is 14 amino acids. CDR1 is LGHNA and CDR2 is YNFKEQ in the germline V gene. Trimming took 4 bases from V and 5 from J, leaving 14 bases between them. CDR3 loop: CASSPQTSGETQYF. In nucleotides, the CDR3 is TGTGCCAGCAGCCCCCAAACTAGTGGGGAGACCCAGTACTTC.

The chain carries TRBV2 and TRBJ2-5; D is unresolved. In germline, CDR1 is SNHLY, CDR2 FYNNEI. The CDR3 consists of 12 residues. The germline V and J ends were trimmed by 5 bases and 3 bases, with 7 bases remaining between them. The DNA for the CDR3 is TGTGCCAGCAGTTTCACTGAAGAGACCCAGTACTTC. The encoded protein is CASSFTEETQYF.

This clonotype showed up just a few times. The J gene is TRBJ2-1, the V gene TRBV4-1; 7 positions agree with TRBD1. V gave up 4 bases and J gave up 9 bases; unmatched junction bases: 12. CDR1 MGHRA and CDR2 YSYEKL come from the germline V gene. CDR3 length: 15 residues. The CDR3 coding sequence is TGCGCCAGCAGCCGATCCGAGACAGGGAGTCGTGAGCAGTTCTTC. It is translated as CASSRSETGSREQFF.

This chain links TRBV6-6 with TRBJ2-7; D gene ambiguous. Deletions cut 3 bases from V and 5 bases from J, with 17 bases between. The CDR3 has 15 amino acids. Per the germline V gene, CDR1 is MNHNY and CDR2 is SVGAGI (reference sequence). CDR3 protein: CASSYSGPSSHEQYF. CDR3 in DNA: TGTGCCAGCAGTTATTCGGGCCCTAGTTCCCACGAGCAGTACTTC.